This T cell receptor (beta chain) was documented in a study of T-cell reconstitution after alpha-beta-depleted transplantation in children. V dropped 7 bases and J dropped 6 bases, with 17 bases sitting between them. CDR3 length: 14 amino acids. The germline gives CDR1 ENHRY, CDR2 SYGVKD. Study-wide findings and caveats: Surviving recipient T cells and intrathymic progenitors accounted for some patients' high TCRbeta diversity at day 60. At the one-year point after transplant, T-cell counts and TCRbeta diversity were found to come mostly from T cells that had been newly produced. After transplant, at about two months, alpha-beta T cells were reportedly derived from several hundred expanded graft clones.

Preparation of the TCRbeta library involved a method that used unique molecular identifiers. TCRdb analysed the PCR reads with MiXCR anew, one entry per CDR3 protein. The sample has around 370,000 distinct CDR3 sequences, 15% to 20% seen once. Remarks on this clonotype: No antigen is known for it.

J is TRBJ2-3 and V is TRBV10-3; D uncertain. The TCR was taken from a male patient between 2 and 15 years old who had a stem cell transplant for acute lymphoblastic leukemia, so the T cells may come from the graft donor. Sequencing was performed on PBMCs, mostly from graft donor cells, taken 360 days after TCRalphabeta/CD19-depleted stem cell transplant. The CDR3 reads CAIMVDPTRDTQYF. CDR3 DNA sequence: TGTGCCATCATGGTGGACCCTACGAGGGATACGCAGTATTTT.